Listed below are T cell receptor beta chains from one sample, sequenced in a study of cytomegalovirus exposure and HLA in healthy donors. Repertoires were generated with immunoSEQ multiplex PCR, while TCRdb's copy carries only in-frame clones and drops some. The sample comprises 75,000 to 90,000 clones, around three fifths of which are singletons, and 15% rests with the top ten. What was sequenced was PBMCs. The receptors shown here come from a woman in her thirties or forties in good health and CMV-seropositive. CDR3s include the opening cysteine and the closing phenylalanine or tryptophan. D genes are given only for firm matches. Size values are once, few and many counts, or a class for expanded clones, and some rows have none.

J | size | D | V | DNA | CDR3
TRBJ2-7 | NA | TRBD2 | TRBV5-1 | TGCGCCAGCACGCCTAGCGGTACCTACGAGCAGTACTTC | CASTPSGTYEQYF
TRBJ2-5 | NA | TRBD1 | TRBV30 | TGTGCCTGCGTAGACAGGGGGCGCCAAGAGACCCAGTACTTC | CACVDRGRQETQYF
TRBJ2-7 | NA | NA | TRBV7-9 | TGTGCCAGCAGCTTTTACAGATCTGGCGAGCAGTACTTC | CASSFYRSGEQYF
TRBJ2-7 | few | TRBD2 | TRBV18 | TGTGCCAGCTCACCGAATACGGTAGCGGGAGGCGGCGAGCAGTACTTC | CASSPNTVAGGGEQYF
TRBJ2-2 | NA | NA | TRBV28 | TGTGCCAGCAGCTCAACAGGGATCCGGGAGCTGTTTTTT | CASSSTGIRELFF
TRBJ2-1 | NA | NA | TRBV5-1 | TGCGCCAGCAGCTTTGGCTGGACAGGAGGGAATGAGCAGTTCTTC | CASSFGWTGGNEQFF
TRBJ1-3 | few | TRBD1 | TRBV19 | TGTGCCAGTAAGGACAGGGATGGAAACACCATATATTTT | CASKDRDGNTIYF
TRBJ2-7 | NA | TRBD2 | TRBV6-1 | TGTGCCAGCAGAGCGGGAGGGCCTTCCTACGAGCAGTACTTC | CASRAGGPSYEQYF
TRBJ2-1 | NA | NA | TRBV6-6 | TGTGCCACGGGGTTCAACAATGAGCAGTTCTTC | CATGFNNEQFF
TRBJ1-1 | NA | NA | TRBV10-3 | TGTGCCATTAGGACAGCCGGCACTGAAGCTTTCTTT | CAIRTAGTEAFF
TRBJ1-2 | few | NA | TRBV7-2 | TGTGCCAGCAGCTCTACCGGGAGCAACTATGGCTACACCTTC | CASSSTGSNYGYTF
TRBJ1-3 | NA | NA | TRBV7-9 | TGTGCCAGCAGCGAGGTGCCTAAGAACACCATATATTTT | CASSEVPKNTIYF
TRBJ2-2 | few | NA | TRBV2 | TGTGCCAGCAGTGAACAGGCGAACACCGGGGAGCTGTTTTTT | CASSEQANTGELFF
TRBJ2-2 | NA | NA | TRBV7-7 | TGTGCCAGCAGCTTACGGAACACCGGGGAGCTGTTTTTT | CASSLRNTGELFF
TRBJ2-5 | NA | TRBD2 | TRBV7-2 | TGTGCCAGCAGCCCCATCGGACTAGCGGGACTCAGGCAAGAGACCCAGTACTTC | CASSPIGLAGLRQETQYF
TRBJ1-1 | NA | TRBD1 | TRBV5-6 | TGTGCCAGCAGCTTGGAAGGGGACAGGAACACTGAAGCTTTCTTT | CASSLEGDRNTEAFF